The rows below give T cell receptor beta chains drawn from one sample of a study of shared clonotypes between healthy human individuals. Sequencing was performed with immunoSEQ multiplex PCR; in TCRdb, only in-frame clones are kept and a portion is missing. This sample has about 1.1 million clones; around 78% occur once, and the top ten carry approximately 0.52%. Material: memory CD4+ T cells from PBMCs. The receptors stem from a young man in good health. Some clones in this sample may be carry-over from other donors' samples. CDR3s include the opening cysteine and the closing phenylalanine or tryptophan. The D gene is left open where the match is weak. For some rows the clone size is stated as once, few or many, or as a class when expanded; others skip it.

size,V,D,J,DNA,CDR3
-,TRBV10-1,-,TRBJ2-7,TGCGCCAGCAGCGTGAAAAAGGGACTGTTCTACGAGCAGTACTTC,CASSVKKGLFYEQYF
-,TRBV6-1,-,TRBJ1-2,TGTGCCAGCAGTGTGGGTTTAGGAGGGCATAGGTTCGGCGGCTACACCTTC,CASSVGLGGHRFGGYTF
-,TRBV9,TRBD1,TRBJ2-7,TGTGCCAGCAGCGCGACAGGGTGGCCCTACGAGCAGTACTTC,CASSATGWPYEQYF
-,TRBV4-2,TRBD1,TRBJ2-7,TGTGCCAGCAGCCGGACAGGGATTTACGAGCAGTACTTC,CASSRTGIYEQYF
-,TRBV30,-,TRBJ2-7,TGTGCCTGGAACCCACGGGGCAGGGGAGGCTACGAGCAGTACTTC,CAWNPRGRGGYEQYF
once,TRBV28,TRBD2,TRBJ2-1,TGTGCCAGCAGTCCCCGGACGGGGGGCTACAATGAGCAGTTCTTC,CASSPRTGGYNEQFF
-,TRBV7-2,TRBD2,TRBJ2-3,TGTGCCAGCAGCCGTCAGTGGACTAGCGGGAGGGCCGTCGGGGTCGATTTT,CASSRQWTSGRAVGVDF
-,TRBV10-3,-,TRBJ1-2,TGTGCCATCAGTGAGTCGGGGGGCCGGGGCTACACCTTC,CAISESGGRGYTF
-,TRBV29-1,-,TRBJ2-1,TGCAGCGTTGGGGGGGTGCGCTACAATGAGCAGTTCTTC,CSVGGVRYNEQFF
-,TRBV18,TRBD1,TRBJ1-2,TGTGCCAGCTCACCCCCGGACAGGAAGGGTGGCTACACCTTC,CASSPPDRKGGYTF
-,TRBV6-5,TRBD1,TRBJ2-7,TGTGCCAGTAGAGTACAGGGGGCGAGCTACGAGCAGTACTTC,CASRVQGASYEQYF
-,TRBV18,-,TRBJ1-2,TGTGCCAGCTCCGGGGGACTATATGGCTACACCTTC,CASSGGLYGYTF
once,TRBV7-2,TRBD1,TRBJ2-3,TGTGCCAGCGGACGGGACAGATTCACAGATACGCAGTATTTT,CASGRDRFTDTQYF
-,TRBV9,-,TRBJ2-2,TGTGCCAGCAGCGACCAAACCATTAACACCGGGGAGCTGTTTTTT,CASSDQTINTGELFF
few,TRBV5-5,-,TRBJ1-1,TGTGCCAGCAGCCGACCGGCTTCCGCTGAAGCTTTCTTT,CASSRPASAEAFF
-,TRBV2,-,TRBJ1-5,TGTGCCAGCACCCAGTGGGTCAGCAATCAGCCCCAGCATTTT,CASTQWVSNQPQHF
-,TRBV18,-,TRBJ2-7,TGTGCCAGCTCACCCATGGGGTATGAGCAGTACTTC,CASSPMGYEQYF
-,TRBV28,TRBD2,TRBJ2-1,TGTGCCAGCACCCGACTGACTAGCGGGAGGGCCGCTGAGCAGTTCTTC,CASTRLTSGRAAEQFF
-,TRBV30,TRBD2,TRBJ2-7,TGTGCCTGGACCCTAGCGGGAGGGACCTACGAGCAGTACTTC,CAWTLAGGTYEQYF
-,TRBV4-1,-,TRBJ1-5,TGCGCCAGCAGCCAAGATTTCCAACCGAGAGCAGATCAGCCCCAGCATTTT,CASSQDFQPRADQPQHF
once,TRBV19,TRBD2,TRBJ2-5,TGTGCCAGTAGTGTCGGGACTAGCGGGATGGAGACCCAGTACTTC,CASSVGTSGMETQYF
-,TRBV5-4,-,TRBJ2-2,TGTGCCAGCAGCTTTGCAGGGCCGGGCACCGGGGAGCTGTTTTTT,CASSFAGPGTGELFF
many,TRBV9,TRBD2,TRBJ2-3,TGTGCCAGCAGCGTAGAGTTGACTAGCGGCACAGATACGCAGTATTTT,CASSVELTSGTDTQYF
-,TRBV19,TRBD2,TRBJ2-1,TGTGCCAGTAGTACTAGCGGGAGCTTCAATGAGCAGTTCTTC,CASSTSGSFNEQFF
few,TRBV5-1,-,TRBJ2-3,TGCGCCAGCAGTGGTAGCACAGATACGCAGTATTTT,CASSGSTDTQYF
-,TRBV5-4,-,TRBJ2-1,TGTGCCAGCAGCTTCCAGGGGACCTACAATGAGCAGTTCTTC,CASSFQGTYNEQFF
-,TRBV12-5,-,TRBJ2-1,TGTGCTAGTGTAAGGGCTCCGAAGGGTGAGCAGTTCTTC,CASVRAPKGEQFF
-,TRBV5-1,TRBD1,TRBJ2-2,TGCGCCAGCCGACAGGGGTTCGGGGAGCTGTTTTTT,CASRQGFGELFF
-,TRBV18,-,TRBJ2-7,TGTGCCAGCTCGCGTTTGAGGACAGACTACGAGCAGTACTTC,CASSRLRTDYEQYF
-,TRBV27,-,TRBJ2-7,TGTGCCAGCAGGATCCATGGTGCCGGCCACTACGAGCAGTACTTC,CASRIHGAGHYEQYF
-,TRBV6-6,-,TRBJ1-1,TGTGCCAGCAGTCGAGGGGCTAACACTGAAGCTTTCTTT,CASSRGANTEAFF
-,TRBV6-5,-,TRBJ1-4,TGTGCCAGCAGTTACTCTCCGGGGGATGAAAAACTGTTTTTT,CASSYSPGDEKLFF
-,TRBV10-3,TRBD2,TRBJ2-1,TGTGCCATCAAAGCGGGGCTAGCGGGAGTCGATGAGCAGTTCTTC,CAIKAGLAGVDEQFF
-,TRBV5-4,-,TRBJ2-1,TGTGCCAGCACCTTATGGGCCTCGAGCTCCTACAATGAGCAGTTCTTC,CASTLWASSSYNEQFF
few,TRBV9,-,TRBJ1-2,TGTGCCAGCAGCGTAGGCCCAGTAAGCGGCTACACCTTC,CASSVGPVSGYTF
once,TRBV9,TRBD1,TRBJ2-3,TGTGCCAGCAGCAGGGGGCCTGCAGATACGCAGTATTTT,CASSRGPADTQYF
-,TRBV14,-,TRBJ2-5,TGTGCCAGCAGCCGGTTAACCGGCAGCCTGCAAGAGACCCAGTACTTC,CASSRLTGSLQETQYF
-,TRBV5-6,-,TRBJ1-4,TGTGCCAGCAGCTTTCTTCAGGGCGGGGAAAAACTGTTTTTT,CASSFLQGGEKLFF
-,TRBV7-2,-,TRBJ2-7,TGTGCCAGCAGTTCTGCTGGCAGGGGCTACGAGCAGTACTTC,CASSSAGRGYEQYF
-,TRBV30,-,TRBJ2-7,TGTGCCTGGAGTGTACAATTGAGGGGCGAGCAGTACTTC,CAWSVQLRGEQYF